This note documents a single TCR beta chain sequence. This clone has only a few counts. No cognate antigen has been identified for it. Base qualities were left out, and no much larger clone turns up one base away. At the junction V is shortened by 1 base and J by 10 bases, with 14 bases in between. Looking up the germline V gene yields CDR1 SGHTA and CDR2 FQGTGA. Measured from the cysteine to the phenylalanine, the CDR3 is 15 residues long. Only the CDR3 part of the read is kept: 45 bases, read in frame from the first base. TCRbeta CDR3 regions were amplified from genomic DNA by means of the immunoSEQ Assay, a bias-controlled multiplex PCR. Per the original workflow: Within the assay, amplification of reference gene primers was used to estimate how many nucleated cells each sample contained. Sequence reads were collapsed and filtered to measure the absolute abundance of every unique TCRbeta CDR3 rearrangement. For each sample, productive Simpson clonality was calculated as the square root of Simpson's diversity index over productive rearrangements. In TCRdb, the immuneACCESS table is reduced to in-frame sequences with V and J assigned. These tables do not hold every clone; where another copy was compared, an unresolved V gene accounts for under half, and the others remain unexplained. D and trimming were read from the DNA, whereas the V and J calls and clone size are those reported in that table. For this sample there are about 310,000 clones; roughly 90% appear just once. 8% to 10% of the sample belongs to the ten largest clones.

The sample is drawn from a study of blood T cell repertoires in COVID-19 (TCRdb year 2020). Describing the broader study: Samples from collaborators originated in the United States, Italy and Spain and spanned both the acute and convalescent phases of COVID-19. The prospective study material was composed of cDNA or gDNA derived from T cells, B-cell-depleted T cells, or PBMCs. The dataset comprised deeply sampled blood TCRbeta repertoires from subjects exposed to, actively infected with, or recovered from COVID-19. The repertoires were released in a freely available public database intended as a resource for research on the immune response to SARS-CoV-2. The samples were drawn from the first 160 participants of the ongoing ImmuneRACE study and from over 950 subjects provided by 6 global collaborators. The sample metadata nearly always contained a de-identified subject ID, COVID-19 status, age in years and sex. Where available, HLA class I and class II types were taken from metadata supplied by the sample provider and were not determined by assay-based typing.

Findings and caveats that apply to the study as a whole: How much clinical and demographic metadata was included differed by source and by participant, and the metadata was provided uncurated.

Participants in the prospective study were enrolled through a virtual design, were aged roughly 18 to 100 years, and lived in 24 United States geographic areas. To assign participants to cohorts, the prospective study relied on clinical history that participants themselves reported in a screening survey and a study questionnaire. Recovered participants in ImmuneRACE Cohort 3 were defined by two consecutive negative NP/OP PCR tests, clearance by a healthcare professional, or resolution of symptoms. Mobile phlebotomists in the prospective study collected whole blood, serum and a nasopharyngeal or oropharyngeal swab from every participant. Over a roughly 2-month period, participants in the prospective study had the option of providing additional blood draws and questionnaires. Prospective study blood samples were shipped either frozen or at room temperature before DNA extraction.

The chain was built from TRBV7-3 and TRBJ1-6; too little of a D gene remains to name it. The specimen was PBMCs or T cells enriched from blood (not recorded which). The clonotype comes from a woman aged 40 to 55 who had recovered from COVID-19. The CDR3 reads CASSLIATEGSPLHF. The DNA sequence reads TGTGCCAGCAGCTTAATAGCTACCGAGGGATCACCCCTCCACTTT.